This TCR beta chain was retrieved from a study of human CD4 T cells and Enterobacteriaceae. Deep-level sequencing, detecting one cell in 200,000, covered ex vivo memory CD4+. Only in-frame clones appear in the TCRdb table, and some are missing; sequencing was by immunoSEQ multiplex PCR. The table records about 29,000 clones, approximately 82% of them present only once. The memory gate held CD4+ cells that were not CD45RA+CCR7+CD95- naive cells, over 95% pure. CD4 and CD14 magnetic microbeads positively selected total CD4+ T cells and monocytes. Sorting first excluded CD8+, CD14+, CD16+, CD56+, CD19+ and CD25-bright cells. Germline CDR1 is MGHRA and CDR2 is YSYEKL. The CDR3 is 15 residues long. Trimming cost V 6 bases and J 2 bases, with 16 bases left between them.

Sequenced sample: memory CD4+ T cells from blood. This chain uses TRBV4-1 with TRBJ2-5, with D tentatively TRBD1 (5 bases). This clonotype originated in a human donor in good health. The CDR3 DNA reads TGCGCCAGCAGTCGGATGACAGCTTTTCAAGAGACCCAGTACTTC. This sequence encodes CASSRMTAFQETQYF.